These 31 T cell receptor beta chains originate from one sample sequenced in a study of blood T cell repertoires in COVID-19. Clones were sequenced by immunoSEQ multiplex PCR, and TCRdb holds only the in-frame ones, with some missing. The table records a few hundred thousand clones, roughly 86% of them present only once. Input material: PBMCs or T cells enriched from blood (not recorded which). All receptors derive from a man aged 30 to 45 who had recovered from COVID-19.

In its sample, this clone was seen a few times. The CDR3 DNA sequence: TGTGCCAGCCAAACAGGGGGGAACTATGGCTACACCTTC. Protein: CASQTGGNYGYTF. This chain links TRBV6-5 with TRBJ1-2, with TRBD1 identical over 8 bases. Trimming cost V 8 bases and J 2 bases; bases outside gene matches: 4. Germline CDR1 reads MNHEY; CDR2 reads SVGAGI. The CDR3 runs to 13 residues.

V is TRBV30 and J is TRBJ1-2; 8 nucleotides align to TRBD1. The CDR3 consists of 13 residues. Germline CDR1 GTSNPN, CDR2 SVGIG (reference sequence). V dropped 4 bases and J dropped 5; count of bases not matched to a gene: 6. For the CDR3, the DNA is TGTGCCTGGACGGACAGGGCAGGTTATGGCTACACCTTC. Translated, it gives CAWTDRAGYGYTF.

This chain links TRBV9 with TRBJ1-1; 11 nucleotides line up with TRBD1. Looked up from germline, CDR1 is SGDLS and CDR2 is YYNGEE. J gave up 7 bases and V 2 bases, and 7 bases lay outside the gene matches. The CDR3 runs 15 residues. This chain's CDR3 is CASSVRGQGAGEAFF. The CDR3 nucleotides read TGTGCCAGCAGCGTCCGCGGACAGGGGGCTGGTGAAGCTTTCTTT.

The chain employs TRBV18 and TRBJ1-2, with a weak D call TRBD1 (5 bases). The CDR3 contains 14 residues. The germline V and J ends were trimmed by 2 bases and 4 bases, with 11 bases remaining between them. The germline V gene encodes CDR1 KGHSH and CDR2 LQKENI. CDR3 sequence: CASSPAREGYGYTF. The CDR3 DNA sequence: TGTGCCAGCTCACCAGCCAGGGAGGGCTATGGCTACACCTTC.

The rearrangement uses TRBV25-1 and TRBJ1-2, with 7 bases matching TRBD1. After removal of 3 bases from V and 5 bases from J, the junction contained 6 bases not matched to a gene. Germline loops: CDR1 MGHDK, CDR2 SYGVNS. The CDR3 sequence is 14 residues long. The CDR3 DNA follows: TGTGCCAGCAGTGACACGACAGGGTGGTATGGCTACACCTTC. This translates into CASSDTTGWYGYTF.

This rearrangement joins TRBV2 to TRBJ2-2; 13 bases are shared with TRBD2. This CDR3 has 18 residues. Losses at the gene ends were 7 bases for V and 3 bases for J; bases not matched to a gene: 11. CDR1 is SNHLY, CDR2 FYNNEI, per germline. CDR3 in DNA: TGTGCCAGCACCATACGACTAGCGGGGGGTAGGGACACCGGGGAGCTGTTTTTT. It is translated as CASTIRLAGGRDTGELFF.

This clone was counted between two and nine times. This chain joins TRBV5-4 and TRBJ2-2; D ambiguous. This CDR3 has 12 amino acids. V lost 0 bases, J lost 8 bases, and 5 bases lay in between. Per germline, CDR1 SGHNT and CDR2 YYREEE (reference sequence). CDR3 residues: CASSLGAGELFF. CDR3 nucleotides: TGTGCCAGCAGCTTGGGGGCAGGGGAGCTGTTTTTT.

This clone has more than one count but fewer than ten. CDR3 bases: TGTGCCAGCAGCTCCCATTCCTTCAGGGAACGAGACATTCAGTACTTC. Its protein is CASSSHSFRERDIQYF. The rearrangement uses TRBV5-8 and TRBJ2-4; weak D call: TRBD1 (5 bases). The V gene lost 3 bases and the J gene lost 8 bases, with 21 bases spanning the gap. Germline CDR1 SGHTS, CDR2 YDEGEE. The length of the CDR3 is 16 residues.

The J gene is TRBJ1-1, the V gene TRBV5-1, with TRBD1 identical over 9 bases. The CDR3 loop spans 15 amino acids. V shed 8 bases, J shed 4 bases, and the junction held 12 bases outside the gene matches. CDR1 and CDR2 (germline): SGHRS, YFSETQ. The CDR3 reads CASVDLQGAGTEAFF. The CDR3 DNA is TGCGCCAGTGTCGACTTACAGGGGGCTGGCACTGAAGCTTTCTTT. Supplemented by reference TRBV5-1 and TRBJ1-1, the full variable domain reads KAGVTQTPRYLIKTRGQQVTLSCSPISGHRSVSWYQQTPGQGLQFLFEYFSETQRNKGNFPGRFSGRQFSNSRSEMNVSTLELGDSALYLCASVDLQGAGTEAFFGQGTRLTVV.

The genes are TRBV3-1 (or the pseudogene TRBV3-2) and TRBJ2-2, with 11 bases that match TRBD1. Losses at the gene ends were 5 bases for V and 13 bases for J; bases not matched to a gene: 12. The CDR3 loop spans 15 amino acids. CDR1 is LGHDT and CDR2 is YNNKEL in the germline V gene (reference sequence). This CDR3 reads CASSFSPGTGGGLFF. For the CDR3, the DNA is TGTGCCAGCAGCTTCAGTCCCGGGACAGGGGGTGGGCTGTTTTTT.

The rearrangement uses TRBV18 and TRBJ1-3; D may be TRBD1 (6 bases). V was cut by 4 bases and J by 0 bases, with 16 bases left in between. Germline loops: CDR1 KGHSH, CDR2 LQKENI. The CDR3 contains 17 residues. CDR3 sequence: CASSLTQGALSGNTIYF. In DNA form, the CDR3 reads TGTGCCAGCTCACTAACACAGGGAGCGCTCTCTGGAAACACCATATATTTT.

V usage is TRBV4-1 and J usage is TRBJ1-2; 7 bases are shared with TRBD1. The CDR3 runs to 14 residues. V shed 1 base and J 6 bases; nucleotides not matched to a gene: 5. CDR1 and CDR2 (germline): MGHRA, YSYEKL. The CDR3 DNA reads as TGCGCCAGCAGCCAAGTAGGGGGCGCCCATGGCTACACCTTC. Translating it yields CASSQVGGAHGYTF.

J is TRBJ2-1 and V is TRBV11-2, with TRBD1 identical over 7 bases. V gave up 4 bases and J gave up 3 bases; unmatched junction bases: 9. The germline V gene has CDR1 SGHAT and CDR2 FQNNGV. CDR3 length: 16 amino acids. The CDR3 loop is CASSSNNRGFYNEQFF. CDR3 DNA: TGTGCCAGCAGCTCCAATAACAGGGGTTTCTACAATGAGCAGTTCTTC. The variable domain in full, completed from reference TRBV11-2 and TRBJ2-1, reads EAGVAQSPRYKIIEKRQSVAFWCNPISGHATLYWYQQILGQGPKLLIQFQNNGVVDDSQLPKDRFSAERLKGVDSTLKIQPAKLEDSAVYLCASSSNNRGFYNEQFFGPGTRLTVL.

This clone was picked up one time. The chain has TRBV19 and TRBJ1-1; tentatively, D is TRBD1 (5 bases). The germline V and J ends were trimmed by 5 bases and 6 bases, with 16 bases remaining between them. Germline-derived CDR1 and CDR2 are LNHDA and SQIVND (reference sequence). CDR3 length equals 14 residues. The CDR3 nucleotides are TGTGCCAGTAGTCCCCGGGGGGGGGTCTCTGAAGCTTTCTTT. Protein product: CASSPRGGVSEAFF.

The V call is TRBV25-1, the J call TRBJ1-1; D perhaps matches TRBD1 (6 bases). Germline V gives CDR1 MGHDK, CDR2 SYGVNS. CDR3 length: 14 residues. Trimming took 4 bases from V and 5 from J, leaving 14 bases between them. The CDR3 bases are TGTGCCAGCAGTGCCCACAGGGAAGGAACTGAAGCTTTCTTT. As protein: CASSAHREGTEAFF.

The gene calls are TRBV13 and TRBJ1-2; the D is unclear. Trimming shortened V by 5 bases and J by 3 bases, and 22 bases separated the two germline ends. Germline CDR1 and CDR2: PRHDT and FYEKMQ (reference sequence). CDR3 length: 17 residues. The CDR3 sequence is CASSRIGAGFSHYGYTF. CDR3 in DNA: TGTGCCAGCAGCCGAATAGGAGCGGGCTTTTCACACTATGGCTACACCTTC.

The chain recombines TRBV19 with TRBJ2-7; TRBD1 matches 7 bases. Trimming at V came to 5 bases and at J to 6 bases, leaving 7 bases not matched to a gene. Germline CDR1 and CDR2: LNHDA and SQIVND (reference sequence). This CDR3 has 13 residues. This CDR3 is CASSSTGSSEQYF. The CDR3 region has the DNA TGTGCCAGTAGTTCGACAGGGAGCAGCGAGCAGTACTTC.

The chain joins TRBV4-3 to TRBJ1-2; TRBD1 matches at 9 bases. The CDR3 covers 18 residues. Germline V gives CDR1 LGHNA, CDR2 YSLEER. V was clipped by 0 bases and J by 4 bases; unmatched bases: 12. The CDR3 reads CASSQDRGDREGFYGYTF. The DNA for the CDR3 is TGCGCCAGCAGCCAAGATAGAGGGGACAGGGAAGGATTCTATGGCTACACCTTC.

The sample holds one count of this clone. The rearrangement joins TRBV10-2 to TRBJ1-6, with TRBD1 identical over 10 bases. Germline V gene lookup returns CDR1 WSHSY and CDR2 SAAADI. The CDR3 extends over 14 amino acids. With V trimmed by 6 bases and J by 7 bases, 3 bases remained unmatched. CDR3 region: CASRSGQGNSPLHF. For the CDR3, the DNA is TGCGCCAGCAGATCGGGACAGGGGAATTCACCCCTCCACTTT.

This clone was counted a few times. The chain joins TRBV6-5 to TRBJ1-2; TRBD1 might be the D (5 bases). Germline values: CDR1 MNHEY, CDR2 SVGAGI. CDR3 size: 14 residues. V shed 7 bases and J shed 6 bases, with 18 bases lying between them. The CDR3, as DNA: TGTGCCAGCACCAAGGGTCAAGGGGTCGATGGCTACACCTTC. Translation gives CASTKGQGVDGYTF.

The chain uses TRBV30 and TRBJ1-5; possible D gene TRBD1, 6 bases. Trimming stripped 0 bases from V and 4 bases from J, with 13 bases between. CDR3 length: 15 residues. The germline CDR1 and CDR2 sequences are GTSNPN and SVGIG (reference sequence). CDR3 bases: TGTGCCTGGAGTGTTGATGGGACACCGAATCAGCCCCAGCATTTT. Protein: CAWSVDGTPNQPQHF.

The CDR3 reads CASSRQGATGELFF. CDR3 DNA: TGTGCCAGTAGTCGACAGGGTGCGACCGGGGAGCTGTTTTTT. The chain couples TRBV19 to TRBJ2-2; TRBD1 matches at 7 bases. V lost 5 bases and J lost 5; bases outside the gene matches: 5. Germline CDR1 LNHDA, CDR2 SQIVND (reference sequence). This CDR3 is 14 amino acids long.

The chain is built from TRBV10-3 and TRBJ2-5, with TRBD2 identical over 8 bases. CDR1 is ENHRY, CDR2 SYGVKD, per germline. CDR3 length equals 13 residues. Trimming removed 6 bases from V and 5 bases from J; junction bases left unmatched: 5. The CDR3 nucleotides read TGTGCCATCAGGGTGAGCGGGGGTGAGACCCAGTACTTC. This codes for CAIRVSGGETQYF.

The J gene is TRBJ2-4, the V gene TRBV19, with D possibly matching TRBD2 (7 bases). The V gene's germline CDR1 is LNHDA and CDR2 SQIVND (reference sequence). The CDR3 length is 15 residues. Trimming took off 5 bases at V and 3 bases at J, with 14 bases between the two ends. Written as DNA, the CDR3 is TGTGCCAGTAGTTGGAGGGGGGGCGGCAAAAACATTCAGTACTTC. This encodes CASSWRGGGKNIQYF.

The V call is TRBV30, the J call TRBJ2-7; D is perhaps TRBD1 (6 bases). V was shortened by 2 bases and J by 3 bases, with 11 bases between the two germline ends. CDR1 GTSNPN and CDR2 SVGIG come from the germline V gene (reference sequence). CDR3 length: 13 residues. The CDR3 nucleotides are TGTGCCTGGAGTACGGGACACGACTACGAGCAGTACTTC. Its translation is CAWSTGHDYEQYF.

This clone was picked up one time. The genes are TRBV5-1 and TRBJ1-1, with 9 bases that match TRBD1. The CDR3 is 15 residues long. CDR1 is SGHRS, CDR2 YFSETQ, per germline. V was pared by 2 bases and J by 4 bases, with 6 bases of the junction left unmatched. In DNA form, the CDR3 reads TGCGCCAGCAGCTTACAGGGGGCCTGGGGCACTGAAGCTTTCTTT. It is translated as CASSLQGAWGTEAFF.

The V call is TRBV5-5, the J call TRBJ1-1; D is possibly TRBD1 (5 bases). Trimming left V 4 bases short and J 4 bases short, with 11 bases between. CDR3 length: 13 residues. CDR1 and CDR2 from the germline V gene are SGHKS and YYEKEE (reference sequence). Here the CDR3 reads CASSIPQGTEAFF. Here the CDR3 DNA reads TGTGCCAGCAGCATACCCCAGGGCACTGAAGCTTTCTTT.

The CDR3 here is CASSQDRGQGTEKLFF. CDR3 sequence (DNA): TGTGCCAGCAGCCAAGATAGGGGACAGGGAACTGAAAAACTGTTTTTT. The chain combines TRBV3-1 (or the pseudogene TRBV3-2) with TRBJ1-4; 9 bases align to TRBD1. Germline trimming cut 0 bases from V and 7 bases from J; bases unmatched to any gene: 6. The germline gives CDR1 LGHDT, CDR2 YNNKEL (reference sequence). CDR3 length: 16 amino acids.

The chain is built from TRBV27 and TRBJ2-7; 7 bases fit TRBD1. The CDR3 extends over 13 amino acids. Germline V gives CDR1 MNHEY, CDR2 SMNVEV (reference sequence). V was pared by 6 bases and J by 5 bases, with 7 bases of the junction left unmatched. CDR3 DNA: TGTGCCAGCAGCAAGACAGGGTGGAACGAGCAGTACTTC. Protein product: CASSKTGWNEQYF.

The V call is TRBV4-2, the J call TRBJ2-7; possibly TRBD2 for D (6 bases). The CDR3 contains 13 residues. Germline CDR1 reads LGHNA; CDR2 reads YNFKEQ. Trimming removed 2 bases from V and 5 bases from J, with 10 bases in between. CDR3 nucleotide sequence: TGTGCCAGCAGCCAAAAGTGGGGGGACGAGCAGTACTTC. This sequence encodes CASSQKWGDEQYF.

In this sample, this clone turned up once. The genes are TRBV19 and TRBJ1-6, with 7 bases identical to TRBD1. Germline lookup yields CDR1 LNHDA and CDR2 SQIVND (reference sequence). There are 15 residues in the CDR3. V trimming: 9 bases; J trimming: 7 bases; junction bases outside the gene matches: 12. The CDR3 bases are TGTGCCAGCACCCTTGAGGGACAGACAAATTCACCCCTCCACTTT. Amino acid sequence: CASTLEGQTNSPLHF. The full variable domain, rest sourced from reference TRBV19 and TRBJ1-6, is DGGITQSPKYLFRKEGQNVTLSCEQNLNHDAMYWYRQDPGQGLRLIYYSQIVNDFQKGDIAEGYSVSREKKESFPLTVTSAQKNPTAFYLCASTLEGQTNSPLHFGNGTRLTVT.